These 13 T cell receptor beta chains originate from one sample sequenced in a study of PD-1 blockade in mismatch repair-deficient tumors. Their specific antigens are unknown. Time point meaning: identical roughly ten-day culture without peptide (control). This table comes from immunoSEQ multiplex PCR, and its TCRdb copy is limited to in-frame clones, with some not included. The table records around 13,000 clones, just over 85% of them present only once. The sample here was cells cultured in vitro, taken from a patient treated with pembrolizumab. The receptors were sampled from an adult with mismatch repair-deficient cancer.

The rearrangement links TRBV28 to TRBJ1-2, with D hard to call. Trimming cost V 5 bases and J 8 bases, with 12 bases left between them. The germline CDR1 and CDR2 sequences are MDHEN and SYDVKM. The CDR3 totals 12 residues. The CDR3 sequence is CASSLTVGGYTF. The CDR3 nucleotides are TGTGCCAGCAGTCTGACGGTCGGGGGCTACACCTTC.

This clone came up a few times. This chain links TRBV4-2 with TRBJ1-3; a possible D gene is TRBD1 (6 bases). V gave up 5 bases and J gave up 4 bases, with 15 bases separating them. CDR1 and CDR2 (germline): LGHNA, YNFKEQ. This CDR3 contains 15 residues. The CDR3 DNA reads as TGTGCCAGCAGCATGCTGGACAGTCGCGGAAACACCATATATTTT. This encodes CASSMLDSRGNTIYF.

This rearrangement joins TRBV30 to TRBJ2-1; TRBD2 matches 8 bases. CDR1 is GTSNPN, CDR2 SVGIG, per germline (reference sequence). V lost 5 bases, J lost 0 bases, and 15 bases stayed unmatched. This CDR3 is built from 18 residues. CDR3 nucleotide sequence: TGTGCCTGGTTTCCGGGGGGGGTCCGAACCTTCTCCTACAATGAGCAGTTCTTC. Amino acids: CAWFPGGVRTFSYNEQFF.

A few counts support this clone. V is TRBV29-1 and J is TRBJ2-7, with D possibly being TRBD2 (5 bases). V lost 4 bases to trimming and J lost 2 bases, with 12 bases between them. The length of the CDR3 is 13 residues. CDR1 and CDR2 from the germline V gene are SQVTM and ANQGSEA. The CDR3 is CSVVNAGAYEQYF. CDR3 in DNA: TGCAGCGTTGTGAATGCCGGGGCCTACGAGCAGTACTTC.

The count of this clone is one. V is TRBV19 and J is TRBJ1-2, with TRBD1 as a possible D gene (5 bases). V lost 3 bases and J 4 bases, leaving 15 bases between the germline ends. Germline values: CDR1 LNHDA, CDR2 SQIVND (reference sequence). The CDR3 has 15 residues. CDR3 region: CASSMSGSPSYGYTF. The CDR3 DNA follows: TGTGCCAGTAGTATGTCAGGGTCCCCTAGCTATGGCTACACCTTC.

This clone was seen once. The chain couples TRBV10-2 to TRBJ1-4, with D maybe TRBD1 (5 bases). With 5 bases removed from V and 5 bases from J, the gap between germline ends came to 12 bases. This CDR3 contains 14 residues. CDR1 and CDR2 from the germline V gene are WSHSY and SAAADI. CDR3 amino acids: CASSKDSTNEKLFF. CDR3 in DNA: TGCGCCAGCAGTAAAGACAGCACCAATGAAAAACTGTTTTTT.

CDR3 sequence: CAWFPGGGRTFSYNEQFF. CDR3 coding DNA: TGTGCCTGGTTTCCGGGGGGGGGCCGAACCTTCTCCTACAATGAGCAGTTCTTC. The chain carries TRBV30 and TRBJ2-1; 8 positions match TRBD2. CDR3 length: 18 amino acids. The V and J ends lost 5 bases and 0 bases, in that order; junction bases with no gene match: 15. Germline assignment: CDR1 GTSNPN and CDR2 SVGIG (reference sequence).

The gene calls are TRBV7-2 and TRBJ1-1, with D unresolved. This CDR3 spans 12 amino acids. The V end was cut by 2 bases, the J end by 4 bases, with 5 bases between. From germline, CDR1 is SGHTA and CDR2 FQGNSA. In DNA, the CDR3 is TGTGCCAGCAGCTTAATCGGCACTGAAGCTTTCTTT. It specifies CASSLIGTEAFF.

CDR3 sequence reads: CASSDWQGTLNTEAFF. CDR3 nucleotide sequence: TGTGCCAGCAGTGATTGGCAGGGGACCCTGAACACTGAAGCTTTCTTT. The V gene is TRBV2, the J gene TRBJ1-1; TRBD1 might be the D (6 bases). This CDR3 is 16 amino acids long. Germline lookup yields CDR1 SNHLY and CDR2 FYNNEI. Trimming removed 3 bases from V and 0 bases from J, with 14 bases in between. The full variable domain, completed using reference TRBV2 and TRBJ1-1, is EPEVTQTPSHQVTQMGQEVILRCVPISNHLYFYWYRQILGQKVEFLVSFYNNEISEKSEIFDDQFSVERPDGSNFTLKIRSTKLEDSAMYFCASSDWQGTLNTEAFFGQGTRLTVV.

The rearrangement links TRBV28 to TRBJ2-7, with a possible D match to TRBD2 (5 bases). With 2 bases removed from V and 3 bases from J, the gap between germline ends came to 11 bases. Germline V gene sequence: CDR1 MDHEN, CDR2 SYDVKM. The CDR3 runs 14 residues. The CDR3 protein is CASSLLAQNYEQYF. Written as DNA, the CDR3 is TGTGCCAGCAGTTTACTAGCCCAAAACTACGAGCAGTACTTC.

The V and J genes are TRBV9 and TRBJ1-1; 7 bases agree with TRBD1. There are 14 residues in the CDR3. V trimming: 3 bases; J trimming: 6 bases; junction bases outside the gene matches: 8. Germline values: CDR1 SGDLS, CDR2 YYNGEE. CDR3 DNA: TGTGCCAGCAGCGCGGGGACAGCAAACGCTGAAGCTTTCTTT. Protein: CASSAGTANAEAFF.

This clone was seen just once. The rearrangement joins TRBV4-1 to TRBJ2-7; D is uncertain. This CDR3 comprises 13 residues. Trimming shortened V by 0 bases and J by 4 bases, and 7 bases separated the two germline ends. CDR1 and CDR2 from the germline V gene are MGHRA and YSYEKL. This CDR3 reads CASSQDQNYEQYF. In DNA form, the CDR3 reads TGCGCCAGCAGCCAAGATCAGAATTACGAGCAGTACTTC.

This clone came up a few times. CDR3 loop: CASSVRTPTGTGELFF. The CDR3 coding sequence is TGTGCCAGCAGCGTCCGGACCCCCACCGGCACCGGGGAGCTGTTTTTT. This chain joins TRBV27 and TRBJ2-2; D is undetermined. This CDR3 is built from 16 residues. Germline V gene lookup returns CDR1 MNHEY and CDR2 SMNVEV (reference sequence). Trimming stripped 6 bases from V and 4 bases from J, with 18 bases between.